Listed here are 2 T cell receptor beta chains from one sample, sequenced in a study of blood T cell repertoires in COVID-19. Produced via immunoSEQ multiplex PCR; TCRdb's table is partial and in-frame only. Of over 250,000 clones listed, 85% are singletons. Sequenced input: peripheral blood. Receptor source: a human donor in a cohort sampled during active COVID-19.

This clone was recorded once. CDR3 residues: CATSRDMAGGPSHEQFF. CDR3 in DNA: TGTGCCACCAGCAGAGATATGGCGGGAGGGCCGTCCCATGAGCAGTTCTTC. The chain has TRBV15 and TRBJ2-1; the match to TRBD2 covers 9 bases. V lost 0 bases to trimming and J lost 8 bases; unmatched junction nucleotides: 11. The CDR3 has 17 residues. Germline V lookup: CDR1 LNHNV, CDR2 YYDKDF (reference sequence). The full variable domain, completed using reference TRBV15 and TRBJ2-1, is DAMVIQNPRYQVTQFGKPVTLSCSQTLNHNVMYWYQQKSSQAPKLLFHYYDKDFNNEADTPDNFQSRRPNTSFCFLDIRSPGLGDTAMYLCATSRDMAGGPSHEQFFGPGTRLTVL.

This clone has a single count. The chain links TRBV29-1 to TRBJ1-1; 9 nucleotides agree with TRBD1. The CDR3 loop spans 11 amino acids. J gave up 11 bases and V 3 bases, and 4 bases lay outside the gene matches. CDR1 is SQVTM, CDR2 ANQGSEA, per germline. The CDR3 DNA is TGCAGCGTTGAGCGGGACAGGGCGGCTTTCTTT. It codes for CSVERDRAAFF.